The 28 T cell receptor beta chains reported below all come from one sample, sequenced in a study of blood T cell repertoires in COVID-19. Assay used: immunoSEQ multiplex PCR; TCRdb lists only in-frame clones, some missing. The sample carries 90,000 or so clones, around 79% recorded once. Sequencing was done on a sample of peripheral blood. The receptors come from a human donor in a cohort sampled during active COVID-19.

The chain carries TRBV2 and TRBJ2-1; 7 positions match TRBD2. The CDR3 totals 12 residues. From germline, CDR1 is SNHLY and CDR2 FYNNEI. Losses at the gene ends were 7 bases for V and 9 bases for J; bases not matched to a gene: 6. CDR3 amino acids: CASTTTGGEQFF. CDR3 coding DNA: TGTGCCAGCACTACCACGGGGGGTGAGCAGTTCTTC.

The chain is built from TRBV5-1 and TRBJ1-1; TRBD1 is a possible D gene (6 bases). The CDR3 has 13 amino acids. Trimming removed 2 bases from V and 4 bases from J, with 9 bases in between. Germline CDR1 is SGHRS and CDR2 is YFSETQ. The CDR3 is CASSFTGRTEAFF. Here the CDR3 DNA reads TGCGCCAGCAGCTTCACAGGGCGCACTGAAGCTTTCTTT. The complete variable domain, with remaining parts taken from reference TRBV5-1 and TRBJ1-1, reads KAGVTQTPRYLIKTRGQQVTLSCSPISGHRSVSWYQQTPGQGLQFLFEYFSETQRNKGNFPGRFSGRQFSNSRSEMNVSTLELGDSALYLCASSFTGRTEAFFGQGTRLTVV.

The CDR3 spells CASSPYIADPNTGELFF. The CDR3 coding sequence is TGTGCCAGCAGCCCATATATAGCGGACCCGAACACCGGGGAGCTGTTTTTT. V and J are TRBV14 and TRBJ2-2; a possible D gene is TRBD2 (6 bases). CDR3 length: 17 residues. CDR1 is SGHDN, CDR2 FVKESK, per germline. The V and J ends lost 4 bases and 0 bases respectively, with 15 bases between them.

The genes are TRBV5-6 and TRBJ2-1; 9 bases line up with TRBD1. V lost 1 base and J lost 14; bases outside the gene matches: 10. Germline CDR1 SGHDT, CDR2 YYEEEE. The CDR3 spans 14 residues. Written as DNA, the CDR3 is TGTGCCAGCAGCTTGCCCCCGGGACAGGGATGGGAGTTCTTC. Protein product: CASSLPPGQGWEFF.

The CDR3 DNA is TGTGCCAGCAGTCGAGGGGGGGCCGGTGGTGAAAAACTGTTTTTT. Translated: CASSRGGAGGEKLFF. The gene calls are TRBV27 and TRBJ1-4; tentative D call: TRBD1 (6 bases). Trimming shortened V by 5 bases and J by 7 bases, and 17 bases separated the two germline ends. Germline CDR1 reads MNHEY; CDR2 reads SMNVEV (reference sequence). CDR3 length: 15 residues.

This chain joins TRBV11-3 and TRBJ2-1; a weak D match, TRBD1 (7 bases). This CDR3 spans 14 amino acids. Germline V gene sequence: CDR1 SGHNT, CDR2 YENEEA. V was cut by 5 bases and J by 6 bases, with 14 bases left in between. CDR3 DNA sequence: TGTGCCAGCAGCCTACGGCAGGGGGGCAATGAGCAGTTCTTC. Translation: CASSLRQGGNEQFF.

The rearrangement joins TRBV3-1 (or the pseudogene TRBV3-2) to TRBJ2-4, with TRBD2 matching 8 bases. Per germline, CDR1 LGHDT and CDR2 YNNKEL (reference sequence). CDR3 length: 15 residues. Unmatched junction bases numbered 9, after V lost 8 bases and J lost 3 bases. CDR3 DNA: TGTGCCAGCGGGGCGGGAGGCGTAGGCAAAAACATTCAGTACTTC. Translation: CASGAGGVGKNIQYF.

This chain links TRBV19 with TRBJ2-3; D remains unclear. The CDR3 has 15 amino acids. Germline V lookup: CDR1 LNHDA, CDR2 SQIVND (reference sequence). V gave up 4 bases and J gave up 2 bases, with 13 bases separating them. Written as DNA, the CDR3 is TGTGCCAGTAGTAACCGACACGAAATCACAGATACGCAGTATTTT. Translated, it gives CASSNRHEITDTQYF.

This CDR3 is CASSECGGKEADEKLFF. The CDR3, as DNA: TGCGCCAGCAGTGAGTGCGGGGGGAAGGAGGCAGATGAAAAACTGTTTTTT. The chain links TRBV10-1 to TRBJ1-4; D is possibly TRBD1 (5 bases). CDR3 length equals 17 residues. V lost 1 base to trimming and J lost 6 bases, with 18 bases between them. Per the germline V gene, CDR1 is WNHNN and CDR2 is SYGVQD (reference sequence).

The chain carries TRBV7-8 and TRBJ1-1; 9 bases fit TRBD1. Germline CDR1 SGHVS, CDR2 FQNEAQ. V shed 4 bases, J shed 4 bases, and the junction held 13 bases outside the gene matches. The CDR3 sequence is 17 residues long. CDR3 in DNA: TGTGCCAGCAGCTCCTACCCGGGACAGGGTTTTTCCACTGAAGCTTTCTTT. As protein: CASSSYPGQGFSTEAFF.

The V call is TRBV28, the J call TRBJ1-2; TRBD1 matches at 10 bases. The trim removed 6 bases at V and 4 bases at J, leaving 8 bases unmatched. Germline CDR1 is MDHEN and CDR2 is SYDVKM. This CDR3 is 15 amino acids long. The CDR3 sequence: CASRGTGANSYGYTF. The CDR3 coding sequence is TGTGCCAGCAGGGGGACAGGGGCGAATAGCTATGGCTACACCTTC.

The chain carries TRBV9 and TRBJ2-2; 11 bases are a match to TRBD1. CDR1 is SGDLS and CDR2 is YYNGEE in the germline V gene. This CDR3 has 16 amino acids. The junction had 5 bases not matched to a gene; V was cut back by 4 bases and J by 3 bases. The CDR3 sequence: CASSPGQGADTGELFF. Written as DNA, the CDR3 is TGTGCCAGCAGCCCCGGACAGGGGGCCGACACCGGGGAGCTGTTTTTT.

The V gene is TRBV24-1, the J gene TRBJ2-5; 11 bases fit TRBD2. The CDR3 has 16 amino acids. The junction had 8 bases not matched to a gene; V was cut back by 4 bases and J by 5 bases. Germline CDR1 is KGHDR and CDR2 is SFDVKD. The CDR3, as DNA: TGTGCCACCAGTGAAAGTAGCGGGAGGGCCGACGAGACCCAGTACTTC. Translated: CATSESSGRADETQYF.

This rearrangement joins TRBV11-2 to TRBJ2-7, with 13 bases that match TRBD2. The CDR3 contains 15 residues. J lost 3 bases, V lost 3 bases, and 2 bases had no gene match. The germline gives CDR1 SGHAT, CDR2 FQNNGV. The CDR3, as DNA: TGTGCCAGCAGCTTCGGACTAGCGGGAGTCTACGAGCAGTACTTC. Its translation: CASSFGLAGVYEQYF. The variable domain in full, with the rest retrieved from reference TRBV11-2 and TRBJ2-7, is EAGVAQSPRYKIIEKRQSVAFWCNPISGHATLYWYQQILGQGPKLLIQFQNNGVVDDSQLPKDRFSAERLKGVDSTLKIQPAKLEDSAVYLCASSFGLAGVYEQYFGPGTRLTVT.

The chain employs TRBV3-1 (or the pseudogene TRBV3-2) and TRBJ2-5, with TRBD2 as a possible D gene (8 bases). The V end lost 2 bases, the J end lost 0 bases, and 16 bases lay between the germline ends. Germline V gene sequence: CDR1 LGHDT, CDR2 YNNKEL (reference sequence). The CDR3 loop spans 17 amino acids. The CDR3 reads CASSQFSGTADQETQYF. CDR3 DNA: TGTGCCAGCAGCCAATTTAGCGGGACAGCGGACCAAGAGACCCAGTACTTC.

This clone showed up many times. As DNA, the CDR3 is TGTGCCAGCAGCTTATCATCGACAGGGGGCGAGCAGTACTTC. Protein product: CASSLSSTGGEQYF. This chain links TRBV7-9 with TRBJ2-7; 9 positions agree with TRBD1. Germline assignment: CDR1 SEHNR and CDR2 FQNEAQ (reference sequence). This CDR3 comprises 14 residues. Trimming at V came to 2 bases and at J to 6 bases, leaving 5 bases not matched to a gene.

The chain employs TRBV5-1 and TRBJ1-2; D unclear. Trimming removed 5 bases from V and 5 bases from J, with 13 bases in between. Germline loops: CDR1 SGHRS, CDR2 YFSETQ. CDR3 length equals 13 residues. In DNA, the CDR3 is TGCGCCAGCAGGTGGAACAGCCTATATGGCTACACCTTC. Residues: CASRWNSLYGYTF.

V is TRBV21-1 and J is TRBJ2-3; TRBD1 was called by the table and not checked on the DNA. TRBV21-1 is a documented pseudogene. The CDR3 spans 13 residues. CDR3 protein: CASSTGLADTQYF. Here the CDR3 DNA reads TGTGCCAGCAGCACAGGGCTGGCAGATACGCAGTATTTT.

This clone came up a few times. The V call is TRBV7-9, the J call TRBJ2-2; D may be TRBD2 (6 bases). There are 15 residues in the CDR3. Germline-derived CDR1 and CDR2 are SEHNR and FQNEAQ (reference sequence). Between the trimmed V and J ends, which lost 4 bases and 1 base, there was a span of 10 bases. The CDR3 is CASSSGEENTGELFF. In DNA, the CDR3 is TGTGCCAGCAGCTCGGGAGAGGAGAACACCGGGGAGCTGTTTTTT.

The chain joins TRBV28 to TRBJ2-7, with 8 positions matching TRBD2. CDR1 and CDR2 (germline): MDHEN, SYDVKM. The CDR3 spans 15 residues. The ends lost 5 bases at V and 5 bases at J; junction bases unmatched: 11. CDR3 region: CASSPPAGGADEQYF. The CDR3 coding sequence is TGTGCCAGCAGTCCGCCGGCGGGGGGCGCGGACGAGCAGTACTTC.

This chain uses TRBV11-2 with TRBJ2-7; 14 bases align to TRBD2. Looked up from germline, CDR1 is SGHAT and CDR2 is FQNNGV. The CDR3 is 15 amino acids. V trimming: 4 bases; J trimming: 8 bases; junction bases outside the gene matches: 7. In DNA, the CDR3 is TGTGCCAGCAGCTCACAGGGACTAGCGGGAGTTAAGCAGTACTTC. Translated, it gives CASSSQGLAGVKQYF.

The gene calls are TRBV19 and TRBJ1-3; D is unresolved. CDR3 length equals 14 residues. Trimming cost V 7 bases and J 3 bases, with 13 bases left between them. The germline V gene encodes CDR1 LNHDA and CDR2 SQIVND (reference sequence). The CDR3 coding sequence is TGTGCCAGTACCCCGGGGTCGGATGGAAACACCATATATTTT. This gives the protein CASTPGSDGNTIYF.

The V call is TRBV10-3, the J call TRBJ1-2; TRBD1 might be the D (5 bases). This CDR3 contains 13 residues. Germline V gene sequence: CDR1 ENHRY, CDR2 SYGVKD. V was trimmed by 3 bases and J by 7 bases, leaving 12 bases between them. Written as DNA, the CDR3 is TGTGCCATCAGTGAAAATGGGGCGCGTGGCTACACCTTC. Translated: CAISENGARGYTF.

This chain uses TRBV5-1 with TRBJ2-2; 13 bases match TRBD2. The CDR3 has 17 amino acids. Germline V CDR1 and CDR2: SGHRS, YFSETQ. With V trimmed by 4 bases and J by 0 bases, 3 bases remained unmatched. CDR3 in DNA: TGCGCCAGCAGCGGGGGACTAGCGGGAACGAACACCGGGGAGCTGTTTTTT. This codes for CASSGGLAGTNTGELFF.

The CDR3 is CASSLPGQATDTQYF. The CDR3 bases are TGTGCCAGCAGCTTACCCGGACAGGCCACAGATACGCAGTATTTT. The chain combines TRBV7-9 with TRBJ2-3; TRBD1 agrees at 7 bases. The CDR3 covers 15 residues. CDR1 and CDR2 from the germline V gene are SEHNR and FQNEAQ (reference sequence). The junction had 4 bases not matched to a gene; V was cut back by 2 bases and J by 2 bases.

The chain combines TRBV7-2 with TRBJ2-3; no clear D gene. The CDR3 covers 15 residues. The V end was cut by 1 base, the J end by 3 bases, with 11 bases between. Germline CDR1 reads SGHTA; CDR2 reads FQGNSA. CDR3 amino acids: CASSLGATITDTQYF. CDR3 sequence (DNA): TGTGCCAGCAGCTTAGGAGCGACGATTACAGATACGCAGTATTTT.

In its sample, this clone was seen once. The chain uses TRBV30 and TRBJ2-2; no definite D call. Trimming took off 0 bases at V and 0 bases at J, with 5 bases between the two ends. Per germline, CDR1 GTSNPN and CDR2 SVGIG (reference sequence). This CDR3 is 14 amino acids long. The CDR3 region is CAWSVTANTGELFF. The CDR3 nucleotides are TGTGCCTGGAGTGTAACGGCGAACACCGGGGAGCTGTTTTTT.

The J gene is TRBJ1-2, the V gene TRBV2; 9 nucleotides match TRBD1. V shed 6 bases, J shed 7 bases, and the junction held 9 bases outside the gene matches. Germline V gene data show CDR1 as SNHLY and CDR2 as FYNNEI. The CDR3 totals 14 residues. In DNA, the CDR3 is TGTGCCAGCAGCCCACAGGGGGCCATCTTTGGCTACACCTTC. The encoded protein is CASSPQGAIFGYTF.